Listed below are T cell receptor beta chains from one sample, sequenced in a study of T-cell memory formation after mild COVID-19. TCRdb reanalysed the 5' RACE reads using MiXCR and keeps one entry per CDR3 protein. The repertoire has roughly 250,000 distinct CDR3 sequences, 16% of them found once; the top ten carry 20% to 25%. The sequenced material came from PBMCs or a T cell subset sorted from them (not recorded which). All receptors derive from a man aged 18 to 30 who had mild COVID-19 (a few samples of this study predate the infection). Cell type and time point are not known. The CDR3 runs from the conserved cysteine through the conserved F or W. A D gene is named only where the DNA matches it firmly. Not all rows give a size; the values are once, few, many and, for expanded clones, a class.

J,D,V,size,DNA,CDR3
TRBJ1-5,TRBD1,TRBV19,many,TGTGCCAGTAGTTTACGACCGGGACAGGGTGGTCAGCCCCAGCATTTT,CASSLRPGQGGQPQHF
TRBJ2-5,.,TRBV29-1,.,TGCAGCGTTGAAGATGGAAAAGAGACCCAGTACTTC,CSVEDGKETQYF
TRBJ2-5,TRBD1,TRBV4-1,few,TGCGCCAGCAGCCCTTTGACAGGGACGGAGACCCAGTACTTC,CASSPLTGTETQYF
TRBJ2-1,TRBD2,TRBV5-1,many,TGCGCCAGCAGCTTGGCTAACGGGGGGAACAATGAGCAGTTCTTC,CASSLANGGNNEQFF
TRBJ1-1,.,TRBV3-1,few,TGTGCCAGCAGCCGCAATGAGAACACTGAAGCTTTCTTT,CASSRNENTEAFF
TRBJ1-4,.,TRBV7-9,.,TGTGCCAGCAGCTCACAGGGTAATGAAAAACTGTTTTTT,CASSSQGNEKLFF
TRBJ2-7,.,TRBV5-1,many,TGCGCCAGTGCAGGAAACGAGGCGCTCTACGAGCAGTACTTC,CASAGNEALYEQYF
TRBJ2-7,TRBD1,TRBV4-1,many,TGCGCCAGCAGCCGAGGACAGGGGAGCTCCTACGAGCAGTACTTC,CASSRGQGSSYEQYF
TRBJ2-5,.,TRBV12-3/TRBV12-4,.,TGTGCCAGCAGTACGAACGGGGAAGAGACCCAGTACTTC,CASSTNGEETQYF
TRBJ2-7,TRBD1,TRBV20-1,.,TGCAGTGCTAGCCCCGGGACAGGGTGGTACGAGCAGTACTTC,CSASPGTGWYEQYF
TRBJ2-1,.,TRBV4-2,.,TGTGCCAGCAGCCAAGACGGGCGGGAGCAGTTCTTC,CASSQDGREQFF
TRBJ2-5,.,TRBV7-2,.,TGTGCCAGCAGCAGCGGTTGGATCGGGACCCAGTACTTC,CASSSGWIGTQYF
TRBJ2-7,TRBD2,TRBV20-1,.,TGCAGTGCTAGTGGGTCGGGGGGCTACGAGCAGTACTTC,CSASGSGGYEQYF
TRBJ1-1,.,TRBV18,.,TGTGCCAGCTCACCAACCGGTGGGGACACTGAAGCTTTCTTT,CASSPTGGDTEAFF
TRBJ2-2,TRBD2,TRBV10-3,.,TGTGCCATCAGTGCCCCGACTAGCGGGGGGGCCACCGGGGAGCTGTTTTTT,CAISAPTSGGATGELFF
TRBJ1-2,.,TRBV20-1,.,TGCAGTGCTAGAAATGGGGGATCGGGGGCCGGCTATGGCTACACCTTC,CSARNGGSGAGYGYTF